In its sample, the clone carrying this TCR beta chain was seen many times. Its target is not known. This sample is part of a study of T-cell memory formation after mild COVID-19. Study summary: Largely, the TCR clusters proved donor specific.

5'RACE primed at constant segments yielded TCR alpha and TCR beta cDNA libraries bearing sample barcodes and UMIs. TCRdb reanalysed the 5' RACE reads using MiXCR and keeps one entry per CDR3 protein. The repertoire consists of 470,000 or so distinct CDR3 sequences, with about 20% occurring once and the leading ten covering around 12%. Whole-study results and caveats: Proof of SARS-CoV-2 specificity was absent for the second-wave clones that crested on day 37. There was a balanced CD4/CD8 profile in clones contracting day 15 to 85, and later expanders leaned CD4+.

In germline, CDR1 is SGHVS, CDR2 FNYEAQ. V lost 5 bases to trimming and J lost 5 bases; unmatched junction nucleotides: 7. The CDR3 is 16 residues long. This clonotype was obtained from an adult woman who had mild COVID-19 (a few samples of this study predate the infection). Cell type and time point are not known. The rearrangement uses TRBV7-6 and TRBJ2-2, with 11 bases fitting TRBD2. Material for sequencing was PBMCs or a T cell subset sorted from them (not recorded which). CDR3 protein: CASSRISGRGTGELFF. The CDR3 nucleotides are TGTGCCAGCAGCCGAATTAGCGGGAGGGGGACCGGGGAGCTGTTTTTT. The whole variable domain, filled in from reference TRBV7-6 and TRBJ2-2, reads GAGVSQSPRYKVTKRGQDVALRCDPISGHVSLYWYRQALGQGPEFLTYFNYEAQQDKSGLPNDRFSAERPEGSISTLTIQRTEQRDSAMYRCASSRISGRGTGELFFGEGSRLTVL.